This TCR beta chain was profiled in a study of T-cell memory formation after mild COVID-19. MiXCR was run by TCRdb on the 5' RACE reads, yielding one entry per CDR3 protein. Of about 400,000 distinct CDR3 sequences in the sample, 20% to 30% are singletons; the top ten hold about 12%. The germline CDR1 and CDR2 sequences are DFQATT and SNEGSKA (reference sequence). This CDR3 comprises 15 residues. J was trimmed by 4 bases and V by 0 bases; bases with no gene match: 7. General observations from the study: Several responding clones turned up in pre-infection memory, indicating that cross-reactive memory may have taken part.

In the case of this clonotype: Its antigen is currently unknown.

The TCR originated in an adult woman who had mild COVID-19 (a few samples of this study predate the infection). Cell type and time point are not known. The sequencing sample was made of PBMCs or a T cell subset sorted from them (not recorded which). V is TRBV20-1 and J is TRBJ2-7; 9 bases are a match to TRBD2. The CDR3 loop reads CSARDAASGNYEQYF. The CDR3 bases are TGCAGTGCTAGAGATGCTGCTAGCGGGAATTACGAGCAGTACTTC.